This T cell receptor beta chain came from a study of T cell responses to AZD1222 COVID-19 vaccine. Study-wide context: Pooling covered second doses at about 4 or about 12 weeks. General study findings and limits: Clonal diversity may have been underestimated in mostly white British donors. None of the repertoires were sampled until the peak T cell response had passed.

Regarding this clone: Its specificity is unknown.

This table comes from immunoSEQ multiplex PCR, and its TCRdb copy is limited to in-frame clones, with some not included. There are about 97,000 clones in the sample; around nine tenths occur only once, and 7.5% lies in the top ten. The CDR3 covers 12 residues. CDR1 MDHEN and CDR2 SYDVKM come from the germline V gene. Between the trimmed V and J ends, which lost 6 bases and 0 bases, there was a span of 3 bases. This receptor was obtained from an adult in good health. Specimen: peripheral blood, collected on day 0 of AZD1222 vaccination. This chain connects TRBV28 to TRBJ1-5; D is ambiguous. DNA for the CDR3: TGTGCCAGCAGGGATAGCAATCAGCCCCAGCATTTT. Protein: CASRDSNQPQHF.